These 24 T cell receptor beta chains were all obtained from the same sample, sequenced in a study of patients with pleural tuberculosis. Using its own MiXCR run on the reads, TCRdb lists one record per CDR3 protein. Of about 50,000 distinct CDR3 sequences listed, 6% to 8% are singletons. These receptors all stem from a human donor with pleural tuberculosis.

A few counts support this clonotype. The genes are TRBV10-3 and TRBJ2-4, with 7 bases that match TRBD2. The trim removed 0 bases at V and 7 bases at J, leaving 3 bases unmatched. The CDR3 totals 14 residues. Germline values: CDR1 ENHRY, CDR2 SYGVKD. The CDR3 DNA reads as TGTGCCATCAGTGAGTCGACCGGGGGGAACATTCAGTACTTC. Its protein product is CAISESTGGNIQYF.

This clonotype was counted at least ten times. This sequence joins TRBV12-3 or TRBV12-4 and TRBJ1-1, with D tentatively TRBD1 (5 bases). The CDR3 sequence is 13 residues long. Between the trimmed V and J ends, which lost 8 bases and 4 bases, there was a span of 14 bases. CDR3: CASRGGWSTEAFF. The CDR3 region has the DNA TGTGCCAGCCGGGGGGGTTGGAGCACTGAAGCTTTCTTT.

The J gene is TRBJ2-2, the V gene TRBV9; perhaps D is TRBD1 or TRBD2 (5 bases each). Germline CDR1 SGDLS, CDR2 YYNGEE. This CDR3 is 15 amino acids long. The germline V and J ends were trimmed by 4 bases and 8 bases, with 18 bases remaining between them. CDR3 sequence (DNA): TGTGCCAGCAGCTTCCGGGACCGACTTATTGGGGAGCTGTTTTTT. Translating it yields CASSFRDRLIGELFF.

The table lists this clonotype with many counts. The chain joins TRBV6-4 to TRBJ1-6; D perhaps matches TRBD1 (5 bases). Germline V gene lookup returns CDR1 MRHNA and CDR2 SNTAGT. The V end lost 6 bases, the J end lost 7 bases, and 7 bases lay between the germline ends. CDR3 size: 12 residues. The CDR3 DNA reads TGTGCCAGCAGCGACAGAAATTCACCCCTCCACTTT. Its protein product is CASSDRNSPLHF.

This clonotype was counted at least ten times. The CDR3 DNA is TGCGCCAGCAGCCAAGGCCCAGGGGAGATGTACGAGCAGTACGTC. It is translated as CASSQGPGEMYEQYV. This chain uses TRBV4-1 with TRBJ2-7; weak D call: TRBD1 (6 bases). Trimming took off 1 base at V and 4 bases at J, with 14 bases between the two ends. In germline, CDR1 is MGHRA, CDR2 YSYEKL. This CDR3 contains 15 residues.

The chain combines TRBV7-3 with TRBJ2-2; D is uncertain. The CDR3 runs 16 residues. Germline lookup yields CDR1 SGHTA and CDR2 FQGTGA. V lost 1 base to trimming and J lost 4 bases, with 13 bases between them. Here the CDR3 reads CASSLSHNGGTGELFF. In nucleotides, the CDR3 is TGTGCCAGCAGCTTAAGCCACAACGGCGGCACCGGGGAGCTGTTTTTT.

By sample fraction, this clonotype is medium-sized. J is TRBJ1-3 and V is TRBV12-3 or TRBV12-4, with 9 bases matching TRBD1. V trimming: 6 bases; J trimming: 0 bases; junction bases outside the gene matches: 3. The length of the CDR3 is 15 residues. The CDR3 DNA reads as TGTGCCAGCAGACAGGGGGCGAGCTCTGGAAACACCATATATTTT. Translated, it gives CASRQGASSGNTIYF.

This clonotype showed up just once. Likely a read error: the CDR3 ends without its conserved phenylalanine or tryptophan. This chain joins TRBV29-1 and TRBJ2-1; TRBD2 matches 12 bases. V lost 8 bases to trimming and J lost 4 bases; unmatched junction nucleotides: 6. This CDR3 contains 14 residues. CDR1 is SQVTM and CDR2 is ANQGSEA in the germline V gene. For the CDR3, the DNA is TGCAGCCTTACCGGACTAGCGGGGTACAATGAGCAGTTCCTC. This codes for CSLTGLAGYNEQFL.

This clonotype was observed a few times. The chain employs TRBV5-1 and TRBJ1-2; 7 bases agree with TRBD1. The CDR3 has 14 residues. Per the germline V gene, CDR1 is SGHRS and CDR2 is YFSETQ. V shed 2 bases and J 4 bases; nucleotides not matched to a gene: 5. Here the CDR3 reads CASSLADRVYGYTF. The CDR3 DNA sequence: TGCGCCAGCAGCTTAGCCGACAGGGTCTATGGCTACACCTTC.

This clonotype was found many times. The V call is TRBV10-1, the J call TRBJ2-1, with a possible D match to TRBD1 (5 bases). This CDR3 has 14 amino acids. Trimming shortened V by 0 bases and J by 8 bases, and 11 bases separated the two germline ends. Germline V gene data show CDR1 as WNHNN and CDR2 as SYGVQD (reference sequence). This chain's CDR3 is CASSESPGIDEQFF. CDR3 in DNA: TGCGCCAGCAGTGAGTCCCCAGGGATCGATGAGCAGTTCTTC.

This clonotype was observed many times. The chain's CDR3 is CASSFTGGNGYTF. The CDR3 bases are TGTGCCAGCAGTTTCACAGGGGGTAACGGCTACACCTTC. This chain uses TRBV27 with TRBJ1-2; 8 bases map to TRBD1. The CDR3 sequence is 13 residues long. V gave up 3 bases and J gave up 8 bases; unmatched junction bases: 5. The germline V gene encodes CDR1 MNHEY and CDR2 SMNVEV (reference sequence).

This clonotype was counted only a few times. The chain links TRBV12-3 or TRBV12-4 to TRBJ2-3; D is undetermined. V lost 3 bases and J lost 7, with 5 bases in between. The CDR3 consists of 11 residues. CDR3 DNA: TGTGCCAGCAGTTTCCGGAATACGCAGTATTTT. It is translated as CASSFRNTQYF.

This clonotype was observed many times. V and J are TRBV19 and TRBJ1-1; TRBD1 aligns across 10 bases. The CDR3 totals 14 residues. With 5 bases clipped from V and 5 bases from J, the junction kept 5 bases outside the gene matches. Germline V gives CDR1 LNHDA, CDR2 SQIVND (reference sequence). The CDR3: CASSATGGRTEAFF. CDR3 DNA sequence: TGTGCCAGTAGTGCGACAGGGGGCCGGACTGAAGCTTTCTTT.

The chain carries TRBV11-2 and TRBJ2-1; 7 nucleotides align to TRBD2. The CDR3 length is 12 residues. The germline gives CDR1 SGHAT, CDR2 FQNNGV. J gave up 10 bases and V 5 bases, and 5 bases lay outside the gene matches. DNA of the CDR3: TGTGCCAGCAGCCCCGGGACTACGGAGCAGTTCTTC. Encoded protein: CASSPGTTEQFF.

This clonotype was seen at least ten times. The V call is TRBV20-1, the J call TRBJ2-5; 14 bases map to TRBD2. Germline CDR1 reads DFQATT; CDR2 reads SNEGSKA (reference sequence). J was trimmed by 4 bases and V by 6 bases; bases with no gene match: 4. The CDR3 consists of 14 residues. This chain's CDR3 is CSARLAGGLETQYF. In DNA, the CDR3 is TGCAGTGCCAGACTAGCGGGAGGGTTAGAGACCCAGTACTTC.

This clonotype has at least ten counts. The chain combines TRBV12-3 or TRBV12-4 with TRBJ1-3; D is undetermined. The CDR3 totals 15 residues. Trimming removed 3 bases from V and 2 bases from J, with 11 bases in between. This chain's CDR3 is CASSFLLLPGNTIYF. CDR3 DNA: TGTGCCAGCAGTTTTTTACTACTCCCTGGAAACACCATATATTTT.

This clonotype was seen at least ten times. The V gene is TRBV5-1, the J gene TRBJ2-1; no reliable D call. The CDR3 runs 15 residues. CDR1 is SGHRS, CDR2 YFSETQ, per germline. The V end lost 5 bases, the J end lost 1 base, and 13 bases lay between the germline ends. As DNA, the CDR3 is TGCGCCAGCAGGGTTAGCCCGAATTCCTACAATGAGCAGTTCTTC. Translating it yields CASRVSPNSYNEQFF. The complete variable domain, with remaining parts taken from reference TRBV5-1 and TRBJ2-1, reads KAGVTQTPRYLIKTRGQQVTLSCSPISGHRSVSWYQQTPGQGLQFLFEYFSETQRNKGNFPGRFSGRQFSNSRSEMNVSTLELGDSALYLCASRVSPNSYNEQFFGPGTRLTVL.

With respect to this clonotype: A read error is possible here, since a much larger clone lies one base away. The CDR3 DNA reads TGCAGCGTCTCCACTGGCACAGATACGCAGTATTTT. It translates to CSVSTGTDTQYF. The genes are TRBV29-1 and TRBJ2-3; no clear D gene. Trimming removed 6 bases from V and 1 base from J, with 8 bases in between. This CDR3 is built from 12 residues. From germline, CDR1 is SQVTM and CDR2 ANQGSEA.

This clonotype was recorded many times. The chain is built from TRBV28 and TRBJ2-1, with a possible D match to TRBD1 (6 bases). There are 15 residues in the CDR3. V lost 5 bases to trimming and J lost 4 bases, with 15 bases between them. Germline CDR1 and CDR2: MDHEN and SYDVKM. CDR3 amino acids: CASSPRGSIYNEQFF. The CDR3, as DNA: TGTGCCAGCAGTCCCAGGGGATCGATTTACAATGAGCAGTTCTTC.

This clonotype was observed at least ten times. The V gene is TRBV3-1, the J gene TRBJ2-3, with D tentatively TRBD2 (6 bases). This CDR3 region has 16 residues. V lost 0 bases and J lost 2, with 12 bases in between. Germline V gene lookup returns CDR1 LGHDT and CDR2 YNNKEL (reference sequence). The CDR3 loop reads CASSQDLAANTDTQYF. DNA of the CDR3: TGTGCCAGCAGCCAAGATTTAGCGGCTAACACAGATACGCAGTATTTT.

This clonotype was picked up many times. The chain has TRBV6-2 or TRBV6-3 and TRBJ2-1; TRBD2 agrees at 11 bases. The CDR3 extends over 16 amino acids. Germline-derived CDR1 and CDR2 are MNHEY and SVGEGT. Trimming at V came to 2 bases and at J to 4 bases, leaving 4 bases not matched to a gene. The chain's CDR3 is CASSYLAGGSYNEQFF. Written as DNA, the CDR3 is TGTGCCAGCAGTTACCTAGCGGGAGGATCTTACAATGAGCAGTTCTTC.

This clonotype showed up many times. The J gene is TRBJ1-5, the V gene TRBV28; 11 bases match TRBD1. The V gene end was trimmed by 5 bases and the J gene end by 5 bases; junction bases not matched to a gene: 8. CDR1 MDHEN and CDR2 SYDVKM come from the germline V gene. This CDR3 is built from 16 residues. The CDR3 sequence is CASSTRTGGIDQPQHF. The CDR3 DNA reads TGTGCCAGCAGTACCCGGACAGGGGGCATCGATCAGCCCCAGCATTTT.

This clonotype turned up a few times. The J gene is TRBJ1-5, the V gene TRBV30, with 9 positions matching TRBD1. The V gene's germline CDR1 is GTSNPN and CDR2 SVGIG (reference sequence). The V segment lost 1 base and the J segment 7 bases; nucleotides outside the gene matches: 5. The CDR3 extends over 14 amino acids. CDR3 protein: CAWSATGGAQPQHF. CDR3 sequence (DNA): TGTGCCTGGAGTGCGACAGGGGGAGCACAGCCCCAGCATTTT.

In this sample, this clonotype turned up many times. The chain is built from TRBV11-1 and TRBJ2-1; 7 bases are shared with TRBD2. CDR3 length: 13 residues. The germline V gene encodes CDR1 SGHAT and CDR2 FQDESV (reference sequence). The V segment lost 4 bases and the J segment 6 bases; nucleotides outside the gene matches: 3. CDR3: CASSSGLGNEQFF. In DNA, the CDR3 is TGTGCCAGCAGCTCCGGACTAGGCAATGAGCAGTTCTTC.